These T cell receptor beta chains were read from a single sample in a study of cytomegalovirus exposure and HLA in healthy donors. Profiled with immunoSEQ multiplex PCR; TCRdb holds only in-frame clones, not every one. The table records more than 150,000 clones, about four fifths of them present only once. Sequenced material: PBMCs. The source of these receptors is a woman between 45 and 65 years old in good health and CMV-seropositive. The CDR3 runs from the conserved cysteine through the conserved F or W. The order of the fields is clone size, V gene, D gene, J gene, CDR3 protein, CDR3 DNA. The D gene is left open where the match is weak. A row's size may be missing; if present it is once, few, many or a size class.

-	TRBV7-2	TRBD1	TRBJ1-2	CASSAGQGFYGYTF	TGTGCCAGCAGCGCCGGACAGGGGTTCTATGGCTACACCTTC
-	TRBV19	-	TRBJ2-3	CASSIRRGPAGATQYF	TGTGCCAGTAGTATCCGGCGGGGGCCCGCCGGGGCGACGCAGTATTTT
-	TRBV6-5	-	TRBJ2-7	CASSREEAHEQYF	TGTGCCAGCAGTAGGGAGGAAGCCCACGAGCAGTACTTC
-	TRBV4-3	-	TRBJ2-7	CASSQVWRSSYEQYF	TGCGCCAGCAGCCAAGTGTGGCGGTCCTCCTACGAGCAGTACTTC
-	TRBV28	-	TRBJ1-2	CASSPGGLTSYGYTF	TGTGCCAGCAGTCCCGGAGGGCTTACTTCCTATGGCTACACCTTC
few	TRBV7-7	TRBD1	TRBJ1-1	CASSRGPYTEAFF	TGTGCTAGCAGCAGGGGGCCGTACACTGAAGCTTTCTTT
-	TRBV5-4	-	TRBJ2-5	CASSLSPADPTGTQYF	TGTGCCAGCAGCTTATCCCCCGCGGACCCCACAGGGACCCAGTACTTC
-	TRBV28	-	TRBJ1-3	CASSFYIGRSGNTIYF	TGTGCCAGCAGTTTCTATATTGGGAGATCTGGAAACACCATATATTTT
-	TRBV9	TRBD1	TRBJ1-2	CASSRDSYGYTF	TGTGCCAGCAGCCGGGACAGCTATGGCTACACCTTC
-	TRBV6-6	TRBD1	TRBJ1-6	CASSSLGQGDSPLHF	TGTGCCAGCAGTTCCCTGGGACAGGGGGACTCACCCCTCCACTTT
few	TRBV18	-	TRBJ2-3	CASSPPGNRDTQYF	TGTGCCAGCTCACCACCAGGAAACAGAGATACGCAGTATTTT
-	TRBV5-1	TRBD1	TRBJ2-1	CASSRQGQGADNEQFF	TGCGCCAGCAGCAGACAGGGACAGGGAGCCGACAATGAGCAGTTCTTC
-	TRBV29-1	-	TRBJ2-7	CSVEELVGYSYEQYF	TGCAGCGTTGAAGAATTGGTCGGGTACTCCTACGAGCAGTACTTC
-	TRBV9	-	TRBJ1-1	CASSAGGGVGTEAFF	TGTGCCAGCAGCGCCGGAGGAGGGGTAGGCACTGAAGCTTTCTTT
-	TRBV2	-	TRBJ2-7	CASSSVRVSSYEQYF	TGTGCCAGCAGTTCAGTCAGGGTTAGCTCCTACGAGCAGTACTTC
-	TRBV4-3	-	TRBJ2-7	CASSQVLSGSEQYF	TGCGCCAGCAGCCAAGTATTATCGGGGTCCGAGCAGTACTTC
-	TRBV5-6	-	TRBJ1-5	CASSLGGRGGGKPQHF	TGTGCCAGCAGCTTGGGTGGGAGGGGTGGCGGAAAGCCCCAGCATTTT
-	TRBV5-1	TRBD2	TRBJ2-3	CASSSHLLANSGTDTQYF	TGCGCCAGCAGCTCCCACCTACTAGCGAACTCGGGTACAGATACGCAGTATTTT
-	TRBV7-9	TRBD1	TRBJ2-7	CASSPGQGHDEQYF	TGTGCCAGCAGCCCGGGACAGGGGCACGACGAGCAGTACTTC
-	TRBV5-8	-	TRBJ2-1	CASSTDNGNEQFF	TGTGCCAGCAGCACGGACAACGGCAATGAGCAGTTCTTC
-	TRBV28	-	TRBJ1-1	CASSYGQYAFF	TGTGCCAGCAGTTACGGACAGTACGCTTTCTTT
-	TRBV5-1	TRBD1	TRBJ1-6	CASSLSGLQGNSPLHF	TGCGCCAGCAGCCTGTCCGGCCTACAGGGGAATTCACCCCTCCACTTT
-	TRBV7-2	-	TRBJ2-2	CASSLRGGWNTGELFF	TGTGCCAGCAGCTTACGAGGAGGATGGAACACCGGGGAGCTGTTTTTT
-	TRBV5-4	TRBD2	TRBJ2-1	CASSLPSGLAGVTGEQFF	TGTGCCAGCAGCTTGCCATCCGGACTAGCGGGAGTAACAGGGGAGCAGTTCTTC
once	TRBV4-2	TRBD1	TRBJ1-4	CASSQEDRIPATNEKLFF	TGTGCCAGCAGCCAAGAGGACAGGATACCTGCAACTAATGAAAAACTGTTTTTT
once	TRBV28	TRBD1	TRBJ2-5	CASNYRGVEETQYF	TGTGCCAGCAATTACAGGGGGGTGGAAGAGACCCAGTACTTC
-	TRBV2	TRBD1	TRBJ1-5	CASTRGGQGPDQPQHF	TGTGCCAGCACGCGAGGTGGACAGGGGCCCGATCAGCCCCAGCATTTT
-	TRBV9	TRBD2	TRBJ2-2	CASSALAGANTGELFF	TGTGCCAGCAGCGCACTAGCGGGAGCGAACACCGGGGAGCTGTTTTTT
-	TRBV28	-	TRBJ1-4	CASSVQGWVEKLFF	TGTGCCAGCAGTGTACAGGGATGGGTGGAAAAACTGTTTTTT
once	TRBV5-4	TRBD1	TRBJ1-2	CASSVGTVDYGYTF	TGTGCCAGCAGCGTAGGGACAGTCGATTATGGCTACACCTTC
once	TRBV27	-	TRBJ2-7	CASTPRGFGHEQYF	TGTGCCAGCACTCCCCGGGGGTTTGGGCACGAGCAGTACTTC
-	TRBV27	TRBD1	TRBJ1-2	CASSERTGVHYGYTF	TGTGCCAGCAGTGAGCGGACAGGGGTTCACTATGGCTACACCTTC
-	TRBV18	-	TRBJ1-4	CASSLYEGEKLFF	TGTGCCAGCTCACTTTATGAGGGAGAAAAACTGTTTTTT
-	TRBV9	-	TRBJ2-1	CASRAGTSYEQFF	TGTGCCAGCAGGGCCGGGACTTCATATGAGCAGTTCTTC
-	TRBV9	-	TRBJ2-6	CASSVRGGGEPSGANVLTF	TGTGCCAGCAGCGTACGGGGAGGGGGGGAGCCCTCTGGGGCCAACGTCCTGACTTTC
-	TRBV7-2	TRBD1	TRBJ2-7	CASSSNRGEQYF	TGTGCCAGCAGTAGCAACAGGGGAGAGCAGTACTTC
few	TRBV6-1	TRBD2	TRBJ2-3	CASSEAAGGPDTQYF	TGTGCCAGCAGTGAAGCAGCGGGGGGGCCAGATACGCAGTATTTT
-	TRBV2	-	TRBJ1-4	CASKKIREEKLFF	TGTGCCAGCAAAAAAATCCGAGAGGAAAAACTGTTTTTT
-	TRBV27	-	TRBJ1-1	CASSLLHSPNTEAFF	TGTGCCAGCAGTTTGTTGCACAGCCCGAACACTGAAGCTTTCTTT
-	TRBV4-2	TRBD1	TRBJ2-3	CASSPRDRSTDTQYF	TGTGCCAGCAGCCCCCGGGACAGGAGCACAGATACGCAGTATTTT
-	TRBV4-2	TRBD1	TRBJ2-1	CASSQGSWGQNNEQFF	TGTGCCAGCAGCCAAGGTTCGTGGGGACAGAACAATGAGCAGTTCTTC
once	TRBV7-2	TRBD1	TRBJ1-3	CASSLVRGDGGNTIYF	TGTGCCAGCAGCTTAGTCAGGGGGGATGGCGGAAACACCATATATTTT
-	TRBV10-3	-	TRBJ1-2	CAISESEGNGYTF	TGTGCCATCAGTGAGTCTGAGGGTAATGGCTACACCTTC
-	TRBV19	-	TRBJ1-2	CGCRGVYLRGYTF	TGTGGTTGTCGAGGCGTATACTTGCGTGGCTACACCTTC
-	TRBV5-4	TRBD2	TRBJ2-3	CASSLEGLAGAGTDTQYF	TGTGCCAGCAGCTTGGAAGGGCTAGCGGGAGCGGGGACAGATACGCAGTATTTT
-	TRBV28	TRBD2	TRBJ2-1	CASRSLSGNSGEQFF	TGTGCCAGCAGGTCCCTTAGCGGGAACAGTGGTGAGCAGTTCTTC
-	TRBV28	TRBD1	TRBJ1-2	CASSNGQGDGYTF	TGTGCCAGCAGTAACGGACAGGGCGATGGCTACACCTTC
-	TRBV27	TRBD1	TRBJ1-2	CASSLGTGAFYGYTF	TGTGCCAGCAGTTTGGGGACAGGCGCCTTCTATGGCTACACCTTC
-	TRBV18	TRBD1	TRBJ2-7	CASSLPATGSYEQYF	TGTGCCAGCTCTCTCCCAGCGACAGGGAGCTACGAGCAGTACTTC
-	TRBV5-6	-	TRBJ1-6	CASSLDRGSGEGSSPLHF	TGTGCCAGCAGCCTAGACCGAGGGTCCGGGGAGGGGAGTTCACCCCTCCACTTT
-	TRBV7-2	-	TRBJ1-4	CASSFSSKLFF	TGTGCCAGCAGCTTCTCGAGTAAACTGTTTTTT
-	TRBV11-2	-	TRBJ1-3	CASSLESNTIYF	TGTGCCAGCAGCTTAGAATCGAACACCATATATTTT
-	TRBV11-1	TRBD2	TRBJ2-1	CASSALAGVYNEQFF	TGTGCCAGCAGCGCCTTAGCGGGAGTGTACAATGAGCAGTTCTTC
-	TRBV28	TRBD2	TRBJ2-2	CASQREGNTGELFF	TGTGCCAGCCAGCGGGAGGGCAACACCGGGGAGCTGTTTTTT